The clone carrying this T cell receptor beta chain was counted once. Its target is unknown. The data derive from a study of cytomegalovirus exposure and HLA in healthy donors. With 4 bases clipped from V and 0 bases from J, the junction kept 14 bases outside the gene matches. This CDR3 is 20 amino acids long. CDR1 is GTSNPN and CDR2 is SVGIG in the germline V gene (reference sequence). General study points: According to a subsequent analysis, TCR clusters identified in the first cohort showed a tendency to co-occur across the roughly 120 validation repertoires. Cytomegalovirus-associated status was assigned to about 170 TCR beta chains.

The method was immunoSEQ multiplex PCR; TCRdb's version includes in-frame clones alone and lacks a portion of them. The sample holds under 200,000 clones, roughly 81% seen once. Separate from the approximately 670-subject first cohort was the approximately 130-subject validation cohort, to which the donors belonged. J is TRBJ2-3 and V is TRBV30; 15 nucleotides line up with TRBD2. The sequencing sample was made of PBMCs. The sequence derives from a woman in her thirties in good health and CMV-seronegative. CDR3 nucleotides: TGTGCCTGGACTCTCGGACTAGCGGGAGGGCAAGCGTCTAGCACAGATACGCAGTATTTT. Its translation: CAWTLGLAGGQASSTDTQYF.